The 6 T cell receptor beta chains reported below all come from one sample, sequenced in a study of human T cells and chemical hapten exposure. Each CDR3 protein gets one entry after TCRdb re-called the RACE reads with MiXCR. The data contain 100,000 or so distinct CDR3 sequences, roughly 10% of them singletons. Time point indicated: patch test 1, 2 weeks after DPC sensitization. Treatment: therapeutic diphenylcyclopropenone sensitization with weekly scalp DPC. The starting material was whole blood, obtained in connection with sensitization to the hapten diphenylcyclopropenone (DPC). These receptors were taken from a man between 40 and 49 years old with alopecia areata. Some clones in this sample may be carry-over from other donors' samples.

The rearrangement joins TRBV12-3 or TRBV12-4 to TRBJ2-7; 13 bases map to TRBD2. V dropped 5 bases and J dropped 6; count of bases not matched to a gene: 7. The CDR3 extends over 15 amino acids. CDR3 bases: TGTGCCAGCAGTGAAGCGACTAGCGGGAGGTCCGAGCAGTACTTC. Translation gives CASSEATSGRSEQYF.

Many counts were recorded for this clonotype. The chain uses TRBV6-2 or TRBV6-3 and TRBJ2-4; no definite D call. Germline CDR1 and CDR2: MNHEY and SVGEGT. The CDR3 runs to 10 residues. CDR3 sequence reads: CAIGVNIQYF. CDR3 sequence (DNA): TGTGCTATAGGCGTCAACATTCAGTACTTC.

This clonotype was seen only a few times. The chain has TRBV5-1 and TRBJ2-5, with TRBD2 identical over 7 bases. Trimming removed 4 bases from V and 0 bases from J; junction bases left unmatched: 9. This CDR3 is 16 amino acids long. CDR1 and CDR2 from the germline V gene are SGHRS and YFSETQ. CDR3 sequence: CASSLPLGGNQETQYF. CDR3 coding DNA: TGCGCCAGCAGCCTCCCTCTCGGGGGGAACCAAGAGACCCAGTACTTC.

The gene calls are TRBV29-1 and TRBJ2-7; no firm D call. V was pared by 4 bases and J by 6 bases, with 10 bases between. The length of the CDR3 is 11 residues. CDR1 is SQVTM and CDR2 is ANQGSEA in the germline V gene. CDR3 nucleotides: TGCAGCGTTGCCCGCGCCACCGAGCAGTACTTC. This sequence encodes CSVARATEQYF.

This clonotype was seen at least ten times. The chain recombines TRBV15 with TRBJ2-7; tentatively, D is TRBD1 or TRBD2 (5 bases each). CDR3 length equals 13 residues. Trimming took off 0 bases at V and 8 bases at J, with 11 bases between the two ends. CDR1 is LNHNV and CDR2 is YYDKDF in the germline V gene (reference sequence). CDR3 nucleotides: TGTGCCACCAGCAGAGATTATACGGGACAGCAGTACGTC. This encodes CATSRDYTGQQYV.

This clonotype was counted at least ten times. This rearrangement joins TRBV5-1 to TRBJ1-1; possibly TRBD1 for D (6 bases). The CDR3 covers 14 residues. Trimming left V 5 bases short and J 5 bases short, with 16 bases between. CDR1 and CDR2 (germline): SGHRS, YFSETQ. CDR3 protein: CASRMGGAKTEAFF. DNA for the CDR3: TGCGCCAGCAGGATGGGGGGGGCGAAAACTGAAGCTTTCTTT. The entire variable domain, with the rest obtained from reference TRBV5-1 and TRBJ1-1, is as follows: KAGVTQTPRYLIKTRGQQVTLSCSPISGHRSVSWYQQTPGQGLQFLFEYFSETQRNKGNFPGRFSGRQFSNSRSEMNVSTLELGDSALYLCASRMGGAKTEAFFGQGTRLTVV.